A selection of T cell receptor beta chains follows, all from one sample in a study of T-cell memory formation after mild COVID-19. One entry per CDR3 protein, called by TCRdb with MiXCR from the 5' RACE reads. The repertoire holds roughly 370,000 distinct CDR3 sequences, with about 15% as singletons. Sequences were obtained from PBMCs or a T cell subset sorted from them (not recorded which). The receptors were sampled from a man between 18 and 29 years old who had mild COVID-19 (a few samples of this study predate the infection). Cell type and time point are not known. Both conserved end residues are trimmed from each CDR3. D genes are given only for firm matches.

D gene	V gene	CDR3 protein
.	TRBV6-2/TRBV6-3	ASSYSGYSGNEQF
.	TRBV5-1	ASQGPGDEQY
.	TRBV2	ASRRDTQY
.	TRBV18	ASSPLTVLAKNIQY
TRBD1	TRBV9	ASSATGPNYGYT
TRBD2	TRBV28	ASSFLRGATFSYEQY
.	TRBV7-3	ASSLTGRTAYNSPLH
.	TRBV5-1	ASSVQTDTQY
.	TRBV7-9	ASSSQRMKAQGRSGNTIY
.	TRBV12-3/TRBV12-4	ASSLGGERNIQY